Given below is one TCR beta chain in context. Its antigen is as yet unknown. Measured with immunoSEQ multiplex PCR; TCRdb has only the in-frame clones, and not every one. In the table there are 120,000 or so clones, roughly 90% of which are singletons. These data are taken from a study of T cell responses to AZD1222 COVID-19 vaccine. Study-wide results and limits: Among vaccine-associated CD4 TCRs, coverage spanned spike, with dominance at 160-218 and 743-854. Repertoire sampling occurred only after the peak T cell response. Only five to seven AZD1222 recipients were seropositive at baseline. It should be noted that donors were predominantly white British and more often female, and clonal diversity was possibly underestimated.

The germline V gene encodes CDR1 LNHNV and CDR2 YYDKDF (reference sequence). The CDR3 runs 17 residues. Trimming cost V 0 bases and J 0 bases, with 12 bases left between them. The gene calls are TRBV15 and TRBJ1-5, with D uncertain. The clonotype was recovered from an adult in good health. This specimen was peripheral blood, taken on day 0 of AZD1222 vaccination. The CDR3 DNA reads TGTGCCACCAGCAGAGACCTACGGGGATTTAGCAATCAGCCCCAGCATTTT. Protein sequence: CATSRDLRGFSNQPQHF.